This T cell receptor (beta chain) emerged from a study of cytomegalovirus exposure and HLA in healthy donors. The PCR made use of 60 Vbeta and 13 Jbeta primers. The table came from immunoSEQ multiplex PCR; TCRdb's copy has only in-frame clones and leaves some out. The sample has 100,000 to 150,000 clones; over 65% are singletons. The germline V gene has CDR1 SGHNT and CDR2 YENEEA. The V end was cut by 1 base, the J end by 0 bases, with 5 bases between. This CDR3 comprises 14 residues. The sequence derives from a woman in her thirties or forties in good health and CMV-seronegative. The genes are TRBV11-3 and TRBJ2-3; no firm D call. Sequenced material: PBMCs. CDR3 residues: CASSLALSTDTQYF. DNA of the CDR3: TGTGCCAGCAGCTTAGCGCTAAGCACAGATACGCAGTATTTT. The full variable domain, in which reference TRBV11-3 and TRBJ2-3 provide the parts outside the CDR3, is EAGVVQSPRYKIIEKKQPVAFWCNPISGHNTLYWYLQNLGQGPELLIRYENEEAVDDSQLPKDRFSAERLKGVDSTLKIQPAELGDSAVYLCASSLALSTDTQYFGPGTRLTVL.